The 28 T cell receptor beta chains listed next were all sequenced from one sample in a study of T cell repertoires in cytomegalovirus infection. The antigens these receptors bind are not known. TCRdb fed the reads into MiXCR, producing one record per CDR3 protein. The table lists about 20,000 distinct CDR3 sequences, 35% to 45% of them singletons. Sequencing used CD8+ T cells from cultured PBMCs, obtained from culture after CMV antigen stimulation. The receptors originated from a human donor in good health (CMV status not recorded). Some clones in this sample may be carry-over from other donors' samples.

This chain connects TRBV11-2 to TRBJ2-7; 9 nucleotides match TRBD2. Per germline, CDR1 SGHAT and CDR2 FQNNGV. V was pared by 0 bases and J by 5 bases, with 2 bases of the junction left unmatched. The CDR3 is made up of 14 amino acids. The CDR3 coding sequence is TGTGCCAGCAGCTTAGAAAGGACTAGCGACGAGCAGTACTTC. It is translated as CASSLERTSDEQYF.

The gene calls are TRBV6-1 and TRBJ2-2; D not resolved. The V gene lost 3 bases and the J gene lost 4 bases, with 6 bases spanning the gap. The CDR3 covers 13 residues. Germline V lookup: CDR1 MNHNS, CDR2 SASEGT. The CDR3 nucleotides read TGTGCCAGCAGTGAGTCGATCACCGGGGAGCTGTTTTTT. This sequence encodes CASSESITGELFF.

The sample holds a few counts of this clonotype. The genes are TRBV11-3 and TRBJ2-2; D might be TRBD1 or TRBD2, each matching 5 bases. This CDR3 spans 12 amino acids. Germline CDR1 is SGHNT and CDR2 is YENEEA. The CDR3, as DNA: TGTGCGAGGGAAAGGGGTACCGGGGAGCTGTTTTTT. It codes for CARERGTGELFF.

The chain employs TRBV7-9 and TRBJ2-7; D is uncertain. The CDR3 is made up of 13 amino acids. Germline assignment: CDR1 SEHNR and CDR2 FQNEAQ (reference sequence). The germline V and J ends were trimmed by 1 base and 4 bases, with 8 bases remaining between them. The CDR3 DNA follows: TGTGCCAGCAGCTTAGGAGAAGTGTACGAGCAGTACTTC. It is translated as CASSLGEVYEQYF. Full variable domain (outside the CDR3, taken from reference TRBV7-9 and TRBJ2-7): DTGVSQNPRHKITKRGQNVTFRCDPISEHNRLYWYRQTLGQGPEFLTYFQNEAQLEKSRLLSDRFSAERPKGSFSTLEIQRTEQGDSAMYLCASSLGEVYEQYFGPGTRLTVT.

The chain recombines TRBV5-4 with TRBJ1-2; perhaps TRBD1 as D (5 bases). Per the germline V gene, CDR1 is SGHNT and CDR2 is YYREEE (reference sequence). Trimming shortened V by 4 bases and J by 4 bases, and 17 bases separated the two germline ends. The CDR3 loop spans 15 amino acids. The CDR3 nucleotides read TGTGCCAGCAGCCCCGGGACCTCCTTCGTCTATGGCTACACCTTC. This sequence encodes CASSPGTSFVYGYTF. Full variable domain (remainder filled in from reference TRBV5-4 and TRBJ1-2): ETGVTQSPTHLIKTRGQQVTLRCSSQSGHNTVSWYQQALGQGPQFIFQYYREEENGRGNFPPRFSGLQFPNYSSELNVNALELDDSALYLCASSPGTSFVYGYTFGSGTRLTVV.

The J gene is TRBJ2-7, the V gene TRBV20-1, with a tentative D call TRBD2 (6 bases). The CDR3 loop spans 14 amino acids. Trimming shortened V by 0 bases and J by 4 bases, and 13 bases separated the two germline ends. Germline values: CDR1 DFQATT, CDR2 SNEGSKA (reference sequence). DNA of the CDR3: TGCAGTGCTAGAGATCACGGGAGCGGATACGAGCAGTACTTC. This encodes CSARDHGSGYEQYF.

This clonotype was picked up many times. The CDR3: CASSQGTGRGSNEKLFF. CDR3 sequence (DNA): TGCGCCAGCAGCCAAGGGACAGGGAGGGGTTCTAATGAAAAACTGTTTTTT. The chain recombines TRBV4-3 with TRBJ1-4, with 8 bases lining up with TRBD1. The trim removed 1 base at V and 3 bases at J, leaving 7 bases unmatched. The CDR3 has 17 residues. Germline CDR1 and CDR2: LGHNA and YSLEER.

The sample holds a few counts of this clonotype. The chain recombines TRBV7-9 with TRBJ1-3; no reliable D call. Trimming cost V 5 bases and J 0 bases, with 8 bases left between them. The CDR3 is made up of 14 amino acids. CDR1 SEHNR and CDR2 FQNEAQ come from the germline V gene (reference sequence). CDR3 region: CASSPDISGNTIYF. CDR3 sequence (DNA): TGTGCCAGCAGCCCAGACATCTCTGGAAACACCATATATTTT.

This chain links TRBV7-9 with TRBJ1-1, with D maybe TRBD1 (6 bases). CDR3 length: 16 residues. Trimming stripped 5 bases from V and 1 base from J, with 17 bases between. In germline, CDR1 is SEHNR, CDR2 FQNEAQ (reference sequence). The CDR3 DNA is TGTGCCAGCAGCCTCCAAGGAGGAGGGGGGAACACTGAAGCTTTCTTT. Translating gives CASSLQGGGGNTEAFF. Based on the CDR3 plus reference TRBV7-9 and TRBJ1-1, the full variable domain is DTGVSQNPRHKITKRGQNVTFRCDPISEHNRLYWYRQTLGQGPEFLTYFQNEAQLEKSRLLSDRFSAERPKGSFSTLEIQRTEQGDSAMYLCASSLQGGGGNTEAFFGQGTRLTVV.

Turning to this clonotype: Germline and junction disagree at one end, which may indicate a read error. The genes are TRBV28 and TRBJ1-1; D is ambiguous. CDR1 is MDHEN and CDR2 is SYDVKM in the germline V gene. The CDR3 contains 15 residues. CDR3 nucleotides: TGTGCCATCAGTATACCTGAAGGAACGGACACTGAAGCTTTCTTT. Translation: CAISIPEGTDTEAFF.

The rearrangement links TRBV7-6 to TRBJ2-7; D gene uncertain. The germline V gene has CDR1 SGHVS and CDR2 FNYEAQ. The CDR3 has 13 residues. The V end lost 5 bases, the J end lost 2 bases, and 10 bases lay between the germline ends. CDR3 bases: TGTGCCAGCAGCCCCGGCCCAACCTACGAGCAGTACTTC. It translates to CASSPGPTYEQYF.

The chain carries TRBV7-3 and TRBJ2-2; 8 bases are shared with TRBD2. Germline lookup yields CDR1 SGHTA and CDR2 FQGTGA. The CDR3 loop spans 17 amino acids. V lost 1 base, J lost 2 bases, and 6 bases stayed unmatched. The CDR3 loop reads CASSLKPTSGNTGELFF. The CDR3 DNA is TGTGCCAGCAGCTTAAAACCAACTAGCGGTAACACCGGGGAGCTGTTTTTT.

This clonotype was counted only a few times. The genes are TRBV4-1 and TRBJ2-7; the D gene is possibly TRBD2 (6 bases). V shed 1 base and J shed 7 bases, with 20 bases lying between them. CDR1 and CDR2 (germline): MGHRA, YSYEKL. This CDR3 has 16 residues. The CDR3 nucleotides read TGCGCCAGCAGCCAAGGTTGGGCAGGGTCGGGGGAAGAGCAGTACTTC. Amino acid sequence: CASSQGWAGSGEEQYF.

The chain couples TRBV4-1 to TRBJ2-3, with 12 bases aligning to TRBD1. After removal of 4 bases from V and 4 bases from J, the junction contained 9 bases not matched to a gene. Germline CDR1 reads MGHRA; CDR2 reads YSYEKL. This CDR3 spans 17 amino acids. CDR3 coding DNA: TGCGCCAGCAGCCCCCACGGCGGGACAGGGGGCGCAGATACGCAGTATTTT. As protein: CASSPHGGTGGADTQYF.

This rearrangement joins TRBV20-1 to TRBJ1-2, with D possibly being TRBD1 (6 bases). The V gene lost 0 bases and the J gene lost 3 bases, with 20 bases spanning the gap. Germline loops: CDR1 DFQATT, CDR2 SNEGSKA (reference sequence). The CDR3 contains 17 residues. CDR3 sequence: CSARDFRGKGEDYGYTF. The CDR3 bases are TGCAGTGCTAGAGATTTTAGGGGGAAGGGTGAGGACTATGGCTACACCTTC.

The rearrangement links TRBV7-3 to TRBJ2-5; D remains ambiguous. CDR3 length equals 16 residues. Germline loops: CDR1 SGHTA, CDR2 FQGTGA. With 5 bases removed from V and 2 bases from J, the gap between germline ends came to 18 bases. The CDR3 sequence is CASSRSFSLGQETQYF. The CDR3 region has the DNA TGTGCCAGCAGCCGTTCGTTTAGTCTCGGTCAAGAGACCCAGTACTTC. Full variable domain (outside the CDR3, taken from reference TRBV7-3 and TRBJ2-5): GAGVSQTPSNKVTEKGKYVELRCDPISGHTALYWYRQSLGQGPEFLIYFQGTGAADDSGLPNDRFFAVRPEGSVSTLKIQRTERGDSAVYLCASSRSFSLGQETQYFGPGTRLLVL.

This clonotype appeared many times. The CDR3 coding sequence is TGTGCCAGCAGCCCAGCCGATTACGAGCAGTACTTC. It specifies CASSPADYEQYF. The gene calls are TRBV7-8 and TRBJ2-7; D is unclear. The germline V and J ends were trimmed by 5 bases and 4 bases, with 9 bases remaining between them. The CDR3 is 12 residues long. Germline lookup yields CDR1 SGHVS and CDR2 FQNEAQ.

V and J are TRBV7-4 and TRBJ2-3; D possibly uses TRBD1 or TRBD2 (6 bases each). V was clipped by 5 bases and J by 3 bases, with 15 bases between them. The CDR3 extends over 15 amino acids. Germline CDR1 is SGHVT and CDR2 is SQSDAQ. The CDR3 reads CASSLREGGTDTQYF. CDR3 bases: TGTGCCAGCAGCCTGCGAGAAGGGGGGACAGATACGCAGTATTTT.

The genes are TRBV12-3 or TRBV12-4 and TRBJ2-7, with 11 nucleotides matching TRBD2. V dropped 8 bases and J dropped 0; count of bases not matched to a gene: 9. The length of the CDR3 is 16 residues. CDR3 DNA: TGTGCCAGCGGAGGGACTAGCGGAACCGTCTCCTACGAGCAGTACTTC. Residues: CASGGTSGTVSYEQYF.

This clonotype occurred a few times. This rearrangement joins TRBV12-3 or TRBV12-4 to TRBJ1-6; 11 bases match TRBD1. Trimming at V came to 2 bases and at J to 9 bases, leaving 3 bases not matched to a gene. The CDR3 has 15 amino acids. The CDR3 DNA reads as TGTGCCAGCAGTTTACCCGGGACAGGGGGTTCACCCCTCCACTTT. Translated: CASSLPGTGGSPLHF.

J is TRBJ2-5 and V is TRBV28; weak D call: TRBD1 (7 bases). The CDR3 totals 14 residues. In germline, CDR1 is MDHEN, CDR2 SYDVKM. With 6 bases removed from V and 4 bases from J, the gap between germline ends came to 15 bases. CDR3 region: CASRRSGDRETQYF. For the CDR3, the DNA is TGTGCCAGCAGGCGGTCGGGGGACAGAGAGACCCAGTACTTC. Full variable domain (rest looked up from reference TRBV28 and TRBJ2-5): DVKVTQSSRYLVKRTGEKVFLECVQDMDHENMFWYRQDPGLGLRLIYFSYDVKMKEKGDIPEGYSVSREKKERFSLILESASTNQTSMYLCASRRSGDRETQYFGPGTRLLVL.

The chain employs TRBV7-6 and TRBJ2-2; D is unclear. The CDR3 runs 16 residues. Per the germline V gene, CDR1 is SGHVS and CDR2 is FNYEAQ. Deletions cut 0 bases from V and 0 bases from J, with 8 bases between. CDR3 nucleotides: TGTGCCAGCAGCTTAGCGATAGGCGCGAACACCGGGGAGCTGTTTTTT. Residues: CASSLAIGANTGELFF.

In nucleotides, the CDR3 is TGTGCCAGCAGTTTCGGAGGGTTCAATCAGCCCCAGCATTTT. Translating it yields CASSFGGFNQPQHF. The J gene is TRBJ1-5, the V gene TRBV27; D call uncertain. Trimming removed 3 bases from V and 3 bases from J, with 9 bases in between. In germline, CDR1 is MNHEY, CDR2 SMNVEV (reference sequence). This CDR3 spans 14 amino acids.

This clonotype was detected only a few times. J is TRBJ2-6 and V is TRBV20-1; no reliable D call. Germline CDR1 and CDR2: DFQATT and SNEGSKA (reference sequence). The CDR3 is 15 residues long. V was trimmed by 1 base and J by 0 bases, leaving 7 bases between them. The CDR3 is CSARVRVSGANVLTF. CDR3 bases: TGCAGTGCTAGAGTACGTGTCTCTGGGGCCAACGTCCTGACTTTC.

The rearrangement uses TRBV9 and TRBJ1-1; weak D call: TRBD1 (6 bases). V was clipped by 3 bases and J by 0 bases, with 15 bases between them. The CDR3 covers 16 residues. CDR1 is SGDLS and CDR2 is YYNGEE in the germline V gene. The DNA for the CDR3 is TGTGCCAGCAGCGCCAACCCCGACAGGTTGAACACTGAAGCTTTCTTT. Residues: CASSANPDRLNTEAFF.

The V gene is TRBV7-9, the J gene TRBJ1-4; no clear D. V was cut by 3 bases and J by 0 bases, with 5 bases left in between. The CDR3 consists of 14 residues. CDR1 and CDR2 (germline): SEHNR, FQNEAQ (reference sequence). CDR3: CASSFMTTNEKLFF. As DNA, the CDR3 is TGTGCCAGCAGCTTCATGACAACTAATGAAAAACTGTTTTTT.

This clonotype was seen at least ten times. The chain employs TRBV28 and TRBJ1-3, with 11 bases matching TRBD1. Germline V lookup: CDR1 MDHEN, CDR2 SYDVKM. The CDR3 sequence is 15 residues long. Unmatched junction bases numbered 9, after V lost 6 bases and J lost 8 bases. CDR3 DNA sequence: TGTGCCAGCAGGAAGGACAGGGGGCGCGGGTACACCATATATTTT. As protein: CASRKDRGRGYTIYF.

V and J are TRBV7-6 and TRBJ2-7; D not resolved. Per germline, CDR1 SGHVS and CDR2 FNYEAQ. This CDR3 contains 15 residues. V was shortened by 4 bases and J by 3 bases, with 16 bases between the two germline ends. This CDR3 is CASSSPGAGRYEQYF. In DNA, the CDR3 is TGTGCCAGCAGCTCCCCCGGCGCAGGCCGCTACGAGCAGTACTTC. The variable domain in full, with the rest retrieved from reference TRBV7-6 and TRBJ2-7, is GAGVSQSPRYKVTKRGQDVALRCDPISGHVSLYWYRQALGQGPEFLTYFNYEAQQDKSGLPNDRFSAERPEGSISTLTIQRTEQRDSAMYRCASSSPGAGRYEQYFGPGTRLTVT.